Shown below are 16 T cell receptor beta chains from a single sample sequenced in a study of shared clonotypes between healthy human individuals. Sequencing used immunoSEQ multiplex PCR; TCRdb keeps in-frame clones, though not all of them. The data contain roughly 1,000,000 clones, more than 75% of them singletons. Sequencing was done on a sample of memory CD4+ T cells from PBMCs. Subset defined: CD45RA-negative fraction. These TCRs come from a young man in good health. Some clones in this sample may be carry-over from other donors' samples.

The rearrangement joins TRBV7-2 to TRBJ2-7; a possible D gene is TRBD1 (7 bases). The CDR3 is 17 amino acids. CDR1 is SGHTA and CDR2 is FQGNSA in the germline V gene. The V end lost 7 bases, the J end lost 3 bases, and 25 bases lay between the germline ends. The CDR3 spells CASTQGGAQAQHYEQYF. DNA of the CDR3: TGTGCCAGCACCCAGGGGGGAGCCCAGGCGCAGCACTACGAGCAGTACTTC.

The rearrangement links TRBV4-2 to TRBJ2-3, with a tentative D call TRBD2 (5 bases). Trimming took off 4 bases at V and 4 bases at J, with 12 bases between the two ends. Germline V CDR1 and CDR2: LGHNA, YNFKEQ. This CDR3 spans 14 amino acids. The CDR3 loop is CASSPTTGSDTQYF. The CDR3 nucleotides read TGTGCCAGCAGCCCTACGACGGGGTCAGATACGCAGTATTTT.

About this clone itself: The sample holds other DNA sequences that translate to the same CDR3. The chain joins TRBV9 to TRBJ2-7; D perhaps matches TRBD2 (6 bases). This CDR3 has 15 amino acids. Germline V gives CDR1 SGDLS, CDR2 YYNGEE. With 1 base removed from V and 0 bases from J, the gap between germline ends came to 11 bases. CDR3 sequence reads: CASSVSGGSSYEQYF. In DNA form, the CDR3 reads TGTGCCAGCAGCGTAAGCGGAGGGAGCTCCTACGAGCAGTACTTC.

The V gene is TRBV27, the J gene TRBJ2-7; tentative D call: TRBD2 (5 bases). The germline V gene encodes CDR1 MNHEY and CDR2 SMNVEV (reference sequence). V lost 4 bases to trimming and J lost 3 bases, with 10 bases between them. This CDR3 region has 13 residues. CDR3 nucleotides: TGTGCCAGCAGTTCAGGACTGAGCTACGAGCAGTACTTC. It is translated as CASSSGLSYEQYF.

A few counts support this clone. At the DNA level, this CDR3 is encoded by other sequences in the same sample as well. The chain carries TRBV29-1 and TRBJ2-7, with D perhaps TRBD2 (5 bases). This CDR3 contains 12 residues. Trimming pared 3 bases from V and 4 bases from J, leaving 10 bases between. Germline-derived CDR1 and CDR2 are SQVTM and ANQGSEA. CDR3: CSVDSGNYEQYF. CDR3 nucleotide sequence: TGCAGCGTTGATTCGGGGAATTACGAGCAGTACTTC.

The chain links TRBV6-1 to TRBJ1-2; no reliable D call. Per the germline V gene, CDR1 is MNHNS and CDR2 is SASEGT. CDR3 size: 15 residues. V was shortened by 3 bases and J by 11 bases, with 22 bases between the two germline ends. Here the CDR3 reads CASSEPRGRRPPYTF. CDR3 DNA: TGTGCCAGCAGTGAGCCAAGAGGGAGGAGGCCCCCTTACACCTTC.

This clone came up a few times. The chain joins TRBV30 to TRBJ1-2; D remains unclear. From germline, CDR1 is GTSNPN and CDR2 SVGIG (reference sequence). CDR3 length: 13 amino acids. V lost 8 bases to trimming and J lost 1 base, with 14 bases between them. CDR3 nucleotides: TGTGCCGCTCCTACCATTATTAACTATGGCTACACCTTC. Translation gives CAAPTIINYGYTF.

This chain links TRBV6-5 with TRBJ1-2; perhaps TRBD1 as D (5 bases). V dropped 5 bases and J dropped 8 bases, with 21 bases sitting between them. The CDR3 covers 15 residues. The germline V gene has CDR1 MNHEY and CDR2 SVGAGI. The CDR3, as DNA: TGTGCCAGCAGTAACCGGGCCGCGGGACCAGGAGGCTACACCTTC. Protein sequence: CASSNRAAGPGGYTF.

This clone was counted only a few times. The rearrangement joins TRBV5-1 to TRBJ2-1; 7 bases are a match to TRBD1. The germline CDR1 and CDR2 sequences are SGHRS and YFSETQ. V was clipped by 3 bases and J by 9 bases; unmatched bases: 3. The CDR3 totals 12 residues. CDR3 DNA sequence: TGCGCCAGCAGCTATCCAGGGGGTGAGCAGTTCTTC. Protein sequence: CASSYPGGEQFF.

The V call is TRBV7-8, the J call TRBJ2-7; no firm D call. V was clipped by 5 bases and J by 7 bases, with 18 bases between them. The CDR3 loop spans 14 amino acids. CDR1 is SGHVS and CDR2 is FQNEAQ in the germline V gene. CDR3 nucleotide sequence: TGTGCCAGCAGCCCGGTAGTGTATAATAGGGAGCAGTACTTC. Residues: CASSPVVYNREQYF.

The chain carries TRBV29-1 and TRBJ2-3; tentatively, D is TRBD2 (5 bases). The V end lost 4 bases, the J end lost 0 bases, and 8 bases lay between the germline ends. Germline V gene data show CDR1 as SQVTM and CDR2 as ANQGSEA. The CDR3 spans 13 residues. The CDR3 nucleotides are TGCAGCGTTGGTACGGGAAGCACAGATACGCAGTATTTT. Translating it yields CSVGTGSTDTQYF.

The chain employs TRBV4-1 and TRBJ1-2; TRBD1 matches at 8 bases. The length of the CDR3 is 14 residues. V shed 1 base, J shed 12 bases, and the junction held 10 bases outside the gene matches. CDR1 is MGHRA, CDR2 YSYEKL, per germline. The CDR3 loop reads CASSQAGTGVSNTF. The CDR3 DNA follows: TGCGCCAGCAGCCAAGCCGGGACAGGAGTAAGTAACACCTTC.

This clone was seen a handful of times. The chain couples TRBV29-1 to TRBJ2-1; 13 bases match TRBD2. This CDR3 is 16 amino acids long. Trimming cost V 7 bases and J 4 bases; bases outside gene matches: 10. Germline-derived CDR1 and CDR2 are SQVTM and ANQGSEA. The CDR3 DNA reads as TGCAGCGGCCAGGGACTAGCGGGAAGGGGGTACAATGAGCAGTTCTTC. Residues: CSGQGLAGRGYNEQFF.

The chain combines TRBV5-4 with TRBJ2-5; D is undetermined. The CDR3 spans 16 residues. The germline V gene encodes CDR1 SGHNT and CDR2 YYREEE (reference sequence). V was trimmed by 4 bases and J by 1 base, leaving 17 bases between them. The CDR3 nucleotides are TGTGCCAGCAGCGCAACCGGAGTGGGTACCCAAGAGACCCAGTACTTC. This codes for CASSATGVGTQETQYF.

The rearrangement joins TRBV19 to TRBJ1-2; D is undetermined. This CDR3 is built from 17 residues. With 4 bases removed from V and 2 bases from J, the gap between germline ends came to 20 bases. Germline CDR1 and CDR2: LNHDA and SQIVND (reference sequence). The CDR3 region has the DNA TGTGCCAGTAGTACCTACTCAAATTATGGACCCAACTATGGCTACACCTTC. It is translated as CASSTYSNYGPNYGYTF.

Turning to this clone: One end of the junction fails to match germline, which may point to a read error. The chain carries TRBV6-5 and TRBJ2-5; D perhaps matches TRBD1 (5 bases). CDR3 length equals 15 residues. Looked up from germline, CDR1 is MNHEY and CDR2 is SVGAGI. As DNA, the CDR3 is TGTGCCAGCAGTTACTCAGGGGTAGCCCAAGCGACCCAGTACTTC. It specifies CASSYSGVAQATQYF.